This T cell receptor beta chain was sequenced for a study of post-analysis software for immune sequencing data. Study-wide points: Normalized Chao1 diversity in multiple sclerosis patients fell significantly below that of controls. Included in a set of about 5 TRBV segments more frequent in patients than controls were TRBV5-6, TRBV5-1 and TRBV20-1.

This clonotype was counted a few times. Its antigen is unidentified. Every TCR beta cDNA library bore unique molecular identifiers. TCRdb ran MiXCR on the PCR reads and lists one entry per CDR3 protein. This repertoire shows hundreds of thousands of distinct CDR3 sequences, roughly 27% found once; its top ten account for 0.56%. Trimming cost V 0 bases and J 4 bases; bases outside gene matches: 0. The CDR3 consists of 15 residues. The germline V gene has CDR1 SGHRS and CDR2 YFSETQ. The chain is built from TRBV5-1 and TRBJ2-1; 11 bases line up with TRBD1. The TCR sequence derives from a girl aged 5-17 years with multiple sclerosis. The sequenced sample consisted of blood. CDR3 residues: CASSLGDRGYNEQFF. The CDR3 region has the DNA TGCGCCAGCAGCTTGGGGGACAGGGGGTACAATGAGCAGTTCTTC.